The source of this T cell receptor (beta chain) is a study of CD8 T cells in Susac syndrome. Trimming took off 3 bases at V and 2 bases at J, with 16 bases between the two ends. Germline CDR1 is SGDLS and CDR2 is YYNGEE. There are 16 residues in the CDR3. A quantity of roughly 0.5 to 1 ug RNA underwent reverse transcription using random hexamers. Using its own MiXCR run on the immunoSEQ multiplex PCR reads, TCRdb lists one record per CDR3 protein. The sample has some 120,000 distinct CDR3 sequences, around 94% seen once. In blood CD8+ and CD4+ T cells, TCR beta underwent sequencing. Purification of the CD8+ and CD4+ T cells relied on negative isolation, and TEMRA cells underwent FACS enrichment.

Sequencing input: CD8+ T cells from PBMCs. The rearrangement links TRBV9 to TRBJ2-3; weak D call: TRBD1 (6 bases). This clonotype originated in a human donor with Susac syndrome. In DNA form, the CDR3 reads TGTGCCAGCAGCGGACGAGGGGGACAACCCACAGATACGCAGTATTTT. It codes for CASSGRGGQPTDTQYF.